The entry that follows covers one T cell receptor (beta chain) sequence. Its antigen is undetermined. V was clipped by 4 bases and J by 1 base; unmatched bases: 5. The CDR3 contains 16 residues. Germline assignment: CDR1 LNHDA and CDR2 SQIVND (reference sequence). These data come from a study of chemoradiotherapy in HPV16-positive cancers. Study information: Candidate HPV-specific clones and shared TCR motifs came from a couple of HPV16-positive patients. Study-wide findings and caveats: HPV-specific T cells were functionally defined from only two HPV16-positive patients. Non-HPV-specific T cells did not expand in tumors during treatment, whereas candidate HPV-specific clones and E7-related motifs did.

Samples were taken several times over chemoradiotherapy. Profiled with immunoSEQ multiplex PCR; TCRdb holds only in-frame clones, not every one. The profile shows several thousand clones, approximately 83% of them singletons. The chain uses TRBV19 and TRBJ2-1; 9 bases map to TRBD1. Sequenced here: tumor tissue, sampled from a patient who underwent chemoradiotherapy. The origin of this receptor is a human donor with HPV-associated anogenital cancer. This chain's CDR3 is CASSTTGGISYNEQFF. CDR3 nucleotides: TGTGCCAGTAGTACGACAGGGGGTATTTCCTACAATGAGCAGTTCTTC. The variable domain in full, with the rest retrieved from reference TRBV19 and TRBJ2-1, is DGGITQSPKYLFRKEGQNVTLSCEQNLNHDAMYWYRQDPGQGLRLIYYSQIVNDFQKGDIAEGYSVSREKKESFPLTVTSAQKNPTAFYLCASSTTGGISYNEQFFGPGTRLTVL.